This entry is about one T cell receptor beta chain. The antigen this receptor binds is unknown. Base qualities are not provided; no much larger clone lies one nucleotide away. The library was made by 5' RACE. Sequenced on an Illumina HiSeq 2500. A second PCR of roughly 6 to 11 cycles was performed with a sample-barcoded 5' primer and a J-beta primer mix. Each TCR beta cDNA molecule received a unique molecular identifier from a template-switch 5' adaptor carrying 12 random nucleotides. Each sample yielded at least 3 million CDR3-containing paired-end reads. First-strand cDNA synthesis was performed from all RNA using the Mint cDNA synthesis kit, with priming by a TRBC-specific oligonucleotide. After uracil-DNA glycosylase treatment, a first 18-cycle PCR used universal primers M1SS and BC2_uni_R on all cDNA. Under the source paper's analysis protocol: For normalization, 1 million high-quality reads were randomly selected from each sample, with every read carrying a distinct molecular identifier. Reads with shared molecular identifiers were discarded instead of being binned into consensus sequences. CDR3 identification, clonotype clustering and error correction used MiTCR with a Q25 quality threshold and the strictest error-elimination algorithm. A nonparametric unseen species model using Euler transformation provided a lower-bound estimate of total TCR beta diversity. The raw public reads went through TCRdb reprocessing: fastp at Q25, MiXCR clone calling, in-frame beta chains kept. When rows share a CDR3 protein, they turn into one entry using the most common DNA and genes. It is TCRdb's table, rather than the study itself, that gives the V and J calls and clone size. Within this sample are 550,000 to 650,000 distinct CDR3 sequences, with over 25% of them counted one time only. The biggest ten clones account for approximately 3.6% of the sample.

This sample is drawn from a study of blood T cells in healthy people across ages (dated by TCRdb to between 2014 and 2016). In the study overall: In model experiments, roughly one uniquely barcoded TCR beta cDNA molecule per two T cells was captured by template switching. The study measured age-related changes in TCR beta repertoire diversity using deep sequencing normalized with unique cDNA molecular identifiers. Donors were grouped into four age groups: young (average 16 years), middle-aged (roughly 40), aged (62) and long-lived (less than 85). For two donors (one aged 18 to 29 and one aged 80 or older), the study analyzed two additional independent replicas of 1 million unique cDNA reads from the same blood draw.

Summary of the overall study and its limitations: Because profiling used bulk unsorted PBMCs, naive and antigen-experienced compartments could not be compared conclusively. The CMV infection status of donors was not known, potentially confounding age-related changes in expanded clonotypes. Observed TCR beta diversity per million T cells fell roughly linearly with age, and a significant reduction was already apparent by age roughly 40. Total diversity estimates from one million sequenced T cells were considered lower bounds and underestimates. Compared with the aged group, more naive CD4+ T cells, fewer expanded clones and increased TCR diversity were shown by the long-lived group, suggesting age selection. Observed TCR beta diversity correlated strongly with the percentage of naive T cells measured by flow cytometry.

The CDR3 starts with the cysteine, ends with the phenylalanine, and has 15 residues. Left in the record is the CDR3 DNA by itself, 45 bases read in frame from the first base. V is cut by 5 bases and J by 2 bases, and the space between the germline ends is 15 bases. CDR1 and CDR2 (ENHRY, SYGVKD) derive from the germline V gene. The donors were around 39 Caucasian individuals from Russia, aged 6 to 90 years, who were systemically healthy. Each donor gave approximately 9.3 milliliters of peripheral blood, collected into EDTA-treated Vacutainer tubes. Ficoll-Paque density-gradient centrifugation was used to isolate PBMCs, with at least 7 million obtained per sample. Total RNA was extracted from PBMCs with Trizol reagent, with at least 5 micrograms obtained per sample. For every donor, flow cytometry on a PBMC aliquot measured the percentage of naive CD45RAhigh/CD27high T cells. Separately, the same data were catalogued under a study of T cells of mothers and their children. From that second study: Nine systemically healthy Caucasian individuals served as donors, namely three mothers together with their six children. cDNA synthesis consumed the entire amount of extracted RNA, loaded at about 1.5 ug RNA in each 15 ul reaction. In the second PCR, the M1S primer added sample barcodes and 2-4 random nucleotides. Over 8 million TCR beta CDR3 reads came from each mother, compared with approximately 3 million reads from each child. In both related and unrelated pairs, thymic selection shapes the output of TCR recombination in a similar way, with inherited differences having only a minor effect. Related mother-child pairs always showed normalized repertoire overlap that was slightly higher than in unrelated mother-child pairs, though the difference was never significant. No persistent microchimeric T cell clones were found, with a detection sensitivity of around 100 clones per million clonotypes. To look for features that set related mother-child pairs apart from unrelated individuals, the researchers ran deep NGS to compare the TCR beta repertoires of mothers and children. On average, the children were about 10 +/- 4 years old, while the mothers were approximately 40 +/- 4 years old. Libraries were sequenced on Illumina HiSeq 2000 with 100+100 nt paired-end reads after adapter ligation with NEBNext reagents. Mother and child libraries were prepared a month apart and sequenced in separate runs to prevent cross-contamination. For each donor, between about 450,000 and 2,300,000 distinct TCR beta clonotypes were identified. Naive TCR beta clonotypes were estimated from low-frequency clonotypes matched to each donor's FACS-determined naive share, without sorting.

This receptor was taken from a boy between 2 and 10 years old in good health. Source material: blood. The chain was built from TRBV10-3 and TRBJ2-5; no D gene can be assigned with confidence. The DNA is TGTGCCATCAGTAAGACGACGGCTCCACAAGAGACCCAGTACTTC. It translates as CAISKTTAPQETQYF.